This TCR beta chain was found in a study of PD-L1 blockade in urothelial cancer. Study-wide background: Patients took up atezolizumab at some point between 2012 and 2014 at 1,200 mg intravenously every 3 weeks. Prior chemotherapy in patients spanned 0 to 3 regimens. Once treatment had started, blood was analyzed at 3 weeks (second dose) and again at 6 weeks.

The CDR3 runs 14 residues. CDR1 is MGHRA and CDR2 is YSYEKL in the germline V gene. Trimming took off 3 bases at V and 13 bases at J, with 19 bases between the two ends. A remark on this clone: Its target is unknown.

Study results and limitations: Pretreatment TCR clonality in blood under the median foretold superior survival.

Profiling relied on immunoSEQ multiplex PCR, and the TCRdb table lists in-frame clones only, not all of them. Of tens of thousands of clones detected, 84% appear once; the ten largest clones hold about 8.6%. Time point defined: pretreatment peripheral blood. Sequencing used PBMCs, obtained around atezolizumab (anti-PD-L1) treatment. The gene calls are TRBV4-1 and TRBJ2-1; a weak D match, TRBD1 (6 bases). This clonotype was obtained from a woman aged 70-85 years with urothelial cancer. The CDR3 bases are TGCGCCAGCAGCCATGTCGGAGGACAGTGGCTTCAGTTCTTC. This codes for CASSHVGGQWLQFF.